Listed below are T cell receptor beta chains from one sample, sequenced in a study of T cells after yellow fever vaccination. TCRdb re-called the 5' RACE reads with MiXCR, one entry per CDR3 protein. The sample contains approximately 610,000 distinct CDR3 sequences, approximately 16% of which appear only once. The sample was PBMCs, taken about 5 days after the first yellow fever vaccination. The receptors derive from a man younger than 35 who received the YFV17D yellow fever vaccine. CDR3s include the opening cysteine and the closing phenylalanine or tryptophan. A D gene is named only where the DNA matches it firmly. Size tells how often a clone was seen (once, few, many) or the class of an expanded clone, and some rows leave it out.

abundance: few; v_gene: TRBV4-2; d_gene: NA; j_gene: TRBJ1-2; CDR3aa: CASSQAESRREGYGYTF; CDR3nt: TGTGCCAGCAGCCAAGCTGAGAGTAGAAGGGAAGGCTATGGCTACACCTTC
abundance: few; v_gene: TRBV5-5; d_gene: NA; j_gene: TRBJ1-1; CDR3aa: CASSLRMGLGTEAFF; CDR3nt: TGTGCCAGCAGCTTGAGAATGGGATTGGGTACTGAAGCTTTCTTT
abundance: NA; v_gene: TRBV27; d_gene: NA; j_gene: TRBJ1-5; CDR3aa: CASGSSNQPQHF; CDR3nt: TGTGCCAGCGGCTCAAGCAATCAGCCCCAGCATTTT
abundance: NA; v_gene: TRBV7-9; d_gene: NA; j_gene: TRBJ1-4; CDR3aa: CASSEEDNEKLFF; CDR3nt: TGTGCCAGCAGCGAGGAGGATAATGAAAAACTGTTTTTT
abundance: few; v_gene: TRBV12-3/TRBV12-4; d_gene: NA; j_gene: TRBJ2-5; CDR3aa: CASSLGIRAEETQYF; CDR3nt: TGTGCCAGCAGTTTAGGAATCAGGGCGGAGGAGACCCAGTACTTC
abundance: NA; v_gene: TRBV10-3; d_gene: NA; j_gene: TRBJ2-1; CDR3aa: CAISESTGLYNEQFF; CDR3nt: TGTGCCATCAGTGAGTCGACAGGACTGTACAATGAGCAGTTCTTC
abundance: few; v_gene: TRBV18; d_gene: NA; j_gene: TRBJ2-4; CDR3aa: CASSPRGLAKNIQYF; CDR3nt: TGTGCCAGCTCACCACGGGGGTTAGCCAAAAACATTCAGTACTTC
abundance: many; v_gene: TRBV12-3/TRBV12-4; d_gene: NA; j_gene: TRBJ1-6; CDR3aa: CASSLGIRGRDDSPLHF; CDR3nt: TGTGCCAGCAGTTTGGGAATAAGGGGCCGTGATGATTCACCCCTCCACTTT
abundance: few; v_gene: TRBV12-3/TRBV12-4; d_gene: TRBD2; j_gene: TRBJ2-7; CDR3aa: CASSPRTSGGSYEQYF; CDR3nt: TGTGCCAGCAGTCCGCGGACTAGCGGGGGGTCCTACGAGCAGTACTTC
abundance: NA; v_gene: TRBV4-1; d_gene: NA; j_gene: TRBJ2-1; CDR3aa: CASSPSGGPDSYNEQFF; CDR3nt: TGCGCCAGCAGCCCGTCGGGCGGCCCAGATTCCTACAATGAGCAGTTCTTC
abundance: few; v_gene: TRBV3-1; d_gene: NA; j_gene: TRBJ1-5; CDR3aa: CASSGTWGGNQPQHF; CDR3nt: TGTGCCAGCAGCGGGACCTGGGGAGGCAATCAGCCCCAGCATTTT
abundance: NA; v_gene: TRBV5-6; d_gene: NA; j_gene: TRBJ2-7; CDR3aa: CASSSGVLCEQYF; CDR3nt: TGTGCCAGCAGCTCGGGGGTCCTCTGCGAGCAGTACTTC
abundance: few; v_gene: TRBV12-3/TRBV12-4; d_gene: NA; j_gene: TRBJ1-2; CDR3aa: CASSRTALNGYTF; CDR3nt: TGTGCCAGCAGTAGGACAGCCCTTAATGGCTACACCTTC
abundance: once; v_gene: TRBV27; d_gene: TRBD1; j_gene: TRBJ2-1; CDR3aa: CASSRRDRPSSYNEQFF; CDR3nt: TGTGCCAGCAGTCGCCGGGACAGACCTTCCTCCTACAATGAGCAGTTCTTC
abundance: many; v_gene: TRBV29-1; d_gene: NA; j_gene: TRBJ2-3; CDR3aa: CSVERGPDTQYF; CDR3nt: TGCAGCGTTGAGAGGGGCCCAGATACGCAGTATTTT
abundance: NA; v_gene: TRBV6-2/TRBV6-3; d_gene: NA; j_gene: TRBJ1-1; CDR3aa: CASSTYGGGWKATEAFF; CDR3nt: TGTGCCAGCAGCACGTATGGAGGGGGGTGGAAGGCCACTGAAGCTTTCTTT
abundance: NA; v_gene: TRBV7-3; d_gene: NA; j_gene: TRBJ1-1; CDR3aa: CASSLTRTAEAFF; CDR3nt: TGTGCCAGCAGCTTAACCCGGACGGCTGAAGCTTTCTTT
abundance: NA; v_gene: TRBV12-3/TRBV12-4; d_gene: NA; j_gene: TRBJ2-5; CDR3aa: CASSLRRGETQYF; CDR3nt: TGTGCCAGCAGTTTACGGCGGGGTGAGACCCAGTACTTC
abundance: few; v_gene: TRBV5-4; d_gene: TRBD1; j_gene: TRBJ2-5; CDR3aa: CASSLAGTGSQETQYF; CDR3nt: TGTGCCAGCAGCTTGGCCGGGACAGGATCCCAAGAGACCCAGTACTTC
abundance: many; v_gene: TRBV20-1; d_gene: NA; j_gene: TRBJ2-7; CDR3aa: CSARDTNLGWGRYEQYF; CDR3nt: TGCAGTGCTAGAGATACGAACTTAGGTTGGGGGCGATACGAGCAGTACTTC
abundance: few; v_gene: TRBV7-2; d_gene: TRBD2; j_gene: TRBJ2-5; CDR3aa: CASSWGLGGGETQYF; CDR3nt: TGTGCCAGCAGCTGGGGACTAGGGGGGGGAGAGACCCAGTACTTC
abundance: few; v_gene: TRBV4-3; d_gene: NA; j_gene: TRBJ2-6; CDR3aa: CASSQEGVSGANVLTF; CDR3nt: TGCGCCAGCAGCCAAGAGGGGGTGTCTGGGGCCAACGTCCTGACTTTC
abundance: few; v_gene: TRBV4-1; d_gene: TRBD1; j_gene: TRBJ2-7; CDR3aa: CASSQGTGETYEQYF; CDR3nt: TGCGCCAGCAGCCAAGGGACAGGGGAAACCTACGAGCAGTACTTC
abundance: NA; v_gene: TRBV5-1; d_gene: NA; j_gene: TRBJ1-1; CDR3aa: CASSNAGQTIF; CDR3nt: TGCGCCAGCAGCAATGCCGGACAGACAATCTTT
abundance: NA; v_gene: TRBV12-3/TRBV12-4; d_gene: NA; j_gene: TRBJ1-5; CDR3aa: CATRVGSAQHF; CDR3nt: TGTGCCACCCGAGTCGGCTCGGCCCAGCATTTT
abundance: NA; v_gene: TRBV12-3/TRBV12-4; d_gene: NA; j_gene: TRBJ1-2; CDR3aa: CASSSGVGGYTF; CDR3nt: TGTGCCAGCAGTTCAGGCGTGGGAGGCTACACCTTC
abundance: few; v_gene: TRBV10-3; d_gene: NA; j_gene: TRBJ1-2; CDR3aa: CAISESIHREREARRYGYTF; CDR3nt: TGTGCCATCAGTGAGTCGATCCACAGGGAACGAGAGGCCCGGCGTTATGGCTACACCTTC
abundance: few; v_gene: TRBV20-1; d_gene: NA; j_gene: TRBJ2-1; CDR3aa: CSAKTGGPYNEQFF; CDR3nt: TGCAGTGCGAAGACTGGGGGCCCCTACAATGAGCAGTTCTTC
abundance: few; v_gene: TRBV6-1; d_gene: TRBD1; j_gene: TRBJ2-7; CDR3aa: CATSVGQAAYEQYF; CDR3nt: TGTGCCACTTCAGTAGGACAGGCCGCCTACGAGCAGTACTTC
abundance: NA; v_gene: TRBV7-2; d_gene: NA; j_gene: TRBJ2-1; CDR3aa: CASRGLRVFNEQFF; CDR3nt: TGTGCCAGCAGGGGCCTACGGGTCTTCAATGAGCAGTTCTTC
abundance: NA; v_gene: TRBV5-1; d_gene: NA; j_gene: TRBJ1-6; CDR3aa: CASSLRRGSSSSPLHF; CDR3nt: TGCGCCAGCAGCTTACGGAGAGGGTCCTCAAGCTCACCCCTCCACTTT
abundance: once; v_gene: TRBV29-1; d_gene: TRBD2; j_gene: TRBJ2-2; CDR3aa: CSVFTNPSERGGGGELFF; CDR3nt: TGCAGCGTTTTCACCAACCCCTCCGAGCGGGGGGGCGGCGGGGAGCTGTTTTTT
abundance: NA; v_gene: TRBV6-5; d_gene: NA; j_gene: TRBJ1-2; CDR3aa: CPSSYSNKGGYTF; CDR3nt: TGTCCCAGCAGTTACTCGAATAAGGGTGGCTACACCTTC
abundance: NA; v_gene: TRBV27; d_gene: TRBD2; j_gene: TRBJ2-2; CDR3aa: CASSSGLAGGSGELFF; CDR3nt: TGTGCCAGCAGTTCCGGACTAGCGGGGGGCTCCGGGGAGCTGTTTTTT
abundance: few; v_gene: TRBV5-1; d_gene: NA; j_gene: TRBJ2-7; CDR3aa: CASSFALGRAPSYEQYF; CDR3nt: TGCGCCAGCAGCTTTGCACTTGGGCGGGCCCCTTCCTACGAGCAGTACTTC
abundance: NA; v_gene: TRBV14; d_gene: NA; j_gene: TRBJ2-2; CDR3aa: CASSQEYAGYTGELFF; CDR3nt: TGTGCCAGCAGCCAAGAGTACGCGGGGTACACCGGGGAGCTGTTTTTT
abundance: NA; v_gene: TRBV5-1; d_gene: NA; j_gene: TRBJ1-5; CDR3aa: CASSLEGLLNQPQHF; CDR3nt: TGCGCCAGCAGCTTGGAAGGGTTACTCAATCAGCCCCAGCATTTT
abundance: few; v_gene: TRBV5-1; d_gene: TRBD1; j_gene: TRBJ1-4; CDR3aa: CASSRLTGGTTNEKLFF; CDR3nt: TGCGCCAGCAGCCGACTGACAGGGGGAACAACTAATGAAAAACTGTTTTTT
abundance: NA; v_gene: TRBV4-3; d_gene: NA; j_gene: TRBJ2-4; CDR3aa: CASSHGQKNIQYF; CDR3nt: TGCGCCAGCAGCCATGGACAGAAAAACATTCAGTACTTC
abundance: NA; v_gene: TRBV5-1; d_gene: TRBD2; j_gene: TRBJ2-2; CDR3aa: CASSIGTSGGRNTGELFF; CDR3nt: TGCGCCAGCAGCATCGGGACTAGCGGGGGCCGGAACACCGGGGAGCTGTTTTTT
abundance: NA; v_gene: TRBV11-2; d_gene: NA; j_gene: TRBJ2-4; CDR3aa: CASSLAQERDIQYF; CDR3nt: TGTGCCAGCAGCTTAGCACAGGAGAGGGACATTCAGTACTTC
abundance: few; v_gene: TRBV10-3; d_gene: NA; j_gene: TRBJ2-3; CDR3aa: CATMDTTSTDTQYF; CDR3nt: TGTGCCACCATGGACACGACTAGCACAGATACGCAGTATTTT
abundance: few; v_gene: TRBV6-5; d_gene: NA; j_gene: TRBJ2-2; CDR3aa: CASSYSGTDNTGELFF; CDR3nt: TGTGCCAGCAGTTACTCCGGGACGGACAACACCGGGGAGCTGTTTTTT
abundance: NA; v_gene: TRBV9; d_gene: NA; j_gene: TRBJ2-2; CDR3aa: CASSVWNTGELFF; CDR3nt: TGTGCCAGCAGCGTATGGAACACCGGGGAGCTGTTTTTT
abundance: few; v_gene: TRBV2; d_gene: NA; j_gene: TRBJ2-2; CDR3aa: CASRGGHANTGELFF; CDR3nt: TGTGCCAGCAGGGGGGGACACGCGAACACCGGGGAGCTGTTTTTT
abundance: NA; v_gene: TRBV27; d_gene: NA; j_gene: TRBJ1-3; CDR3aa: CASSLSAVRGNTIYF; CDR3nt: TGTGCCAGCAGTTTATCAGCAGTTAGAGGAAACACCATATATTTT
abundance: few; v_gene: TRBV7-2; d_gene: NA; j_gene: TRBJ2-5; CDR3aa: CASSRSWQETQYF; CDR3nt: TGTGCCAGCAGCCGCAGCTGGCAAGAGACCCAGTACTTC
abundance: NA; v_gene: TRBV27; d_gene: TRBD1; j_gene: TRBJ2-7; CDR3aa: CASSARPGQGYEQYF; CDR3nt: TGTGCCAGCAGCGCTAGACCGGGACAGGGCTACGAGCAGTACTTC
abundance: NA; v_gene: TRBV27; d_gene: TRBD1; j_gene: TRBJ2-1; CDR3aa: CASSFRDRGRGEQFF; CDR3nt: TGTGCCAGCAGTTTCCGGGACAGGGGAAGGGGTGAGCAGTTCTTC
abundance: NA; v_gene: TRBV12-3/TRBV12-4; d_gene: NA; j_gene: TRBJ2-6; CDR3aa: CASSFLPGQSGANVLTF; CDR3nt: TGTGCCAGCAGTTTCCTCCCTGGACAGTCTGGGGCCAACGTCCTGACTTTC
abundance: NA; v_gene: TRBV12-3/TRBV12-4; d_gene: NA; j_gene: TRBJ1-1; CDR3aa: CASSDRQLTEAFF; CDR3nt: TGTGCCAGCAGCGACCGACAGCTCACTGAAGCTTTCTTT
abundance: few; v_gene: TRBV5-1; d_gene: TRBD1; j_gene: TRBJ2-1; CDR3aa: CASSLGVGTGVYNEQFF; CDR3nt: TGCGCCAGCAGCTTGGGGGTCGGGACAGGCGTCTACAATGAGCAGTTCTTC
abundance: few; v_gene: TRBV4-1; d_gene: TRBD2; j_gene: TRBJ2-1; CDR3aa: CASSQPLRFQRGKNEQFF; CDR3nt: TGCGCCAGCAGCCAACCGTTAAGGTTCCAGCGGGGAAAGAATGAGCAGTTCTTC
abundance: few; v_gene: TRBV6-1; d_gene: TRBD1; j_gene: TRBJ2-3; CDR3aa: CASTPGQGNLRDTQYF; CDR3nt: TGTGCCAGCACCCCCGGACAGGGTAATCTCAGGGATACGCAGTATTTT
abundance: NA; v_gene: TRBV2; d_gene: TRBD1; j_gene: TRBJ2-1; CDR3aa: CASKVQGTGGEEQFF; CDR3nt: TGTGCCAGCAAAGTGCAAGGGACAGGGGGCGAAGAGCAGTTCTTC
abundance: few; v_gene: TRBV19; d_gene: TRBD1; j_gene: TRBJ1-1; CDR3aa: CATRGDRVTFEAFF; CDR3nt: TGTGCCACTCGGGGGGACAGGGTCACTTTTGAAGCTTTCTTT
abundance: NA; v_gene: TRBV19; d_gene: TRBD1; j_gene: TRBJ1-1; CDR3aa: CASSIWDRGTEAFF; CDR3nt: TGTGCCAGTAGTATTTGGGACAGGGGTACTGAAGCTTTCTTT